What follows is one T cell receptor beta chain and its context. What it binds is not known. This sample is drawn from a study of cytomegalovirus exposure and HLA in healthy donors. The study, taken as a whole, reports: Among TCR sequences, most were rare, though some public TCRs appeared in many donors. CMV serostatus was the sole immune exposure information available.

Though probably carrying unrecorded immune exposures, donors were nominally healthy at sampling. V was pared by 0 bases and J by 3 bases, with 9 bases of the junction left unmatched. The CDR3 has 17 amino acids. Germline V gene lookup returns CDR1 SGHNT and CDR2 YYREEE (reference sequence). The PCR used 60 Vbeta and 13 Jbeta primers. Profiled with immunoSEQ multiplex PCR; TCRdb holds only in-frame clones, not every one. This table has approximately 120,000 clones, 81% appearing once. This chain joins TRBV5-4 and TRBJ2-3; 8 bases are shared with TRBD2. Sequenced: PBMCs. This receptor was taken from a woman younger than 45 in good health and CMV-seronegative. The CDR3 nucleotides are TGTGCCAGCAGCTTGGGGGGGACTAGACCGACGACAGATACGCAGTATTTT. As protein: CASSLGGTRPTTDTQYF.